This TCR beta chain originates from a study of cytomegalovirus exposure and HLA in healthy donors. In regard to this clone: No antigen is known for it.

The ends were cut back, 1 base at V and 1 base at J, with 12 bases in the middle. CDR3 length: 16 residues. In germline, CDR1 is MGHRA, CDR2 YSYEKL. Study-wide results and limits: Trimming of TCR beta V- and J-genes showed a link, identified in a later analysis, to a missense DCLRE1C variant. Association with HLA alleles at 0.05 false discovery rate was found for around 15,000 TCR beta sequences in a later analysis.

The study ran its PCR with 60 Vbeta and 13 Jbeta primers. Original processing notes: In a later analysis, the count reached some 73 million unique TCR beta chains, with 10 million to 11 million shared. The assay was immunoSEQ multiplex PCR, and TCRdb's table has in-frame clones only and misses some. V and J calls and clone size are those listed in that table; D and trimming were worked out from the DNA. The sample includes approximately 70,000 clones. Sequencing was carried out using PBMCs. The receptor comes from a woman aged 25 to 39 in good health and CMV-seronegative. The chain employs TRBV4-1 and TRBJ2-3; D is unresolved. As DNA, the CDR3 is TGCGCCAGCAGCCAAGCCACGACTTACGGCACAGATACGCAGTATTTT. It is translated as CASSQATTYGTDTQYF.